These 27 T cell receptor beta chains were all obtained from the same sample, sequenced in a study of blood T cell repertoires in COVID-19 (dated by TCRdb to 2018 to 2021). Library preparation employed the immunoSEQ multiplex PCR assay. Not all clones reach the TCRdb copy of this immuneACCESS table, which keeps in-frame sequences only. Checked studies attribute under half of the gap to unresolved V genes and leave the rest unexplained. The sample yields a few hundred thousand clones; around 89% were counted once. 1.2% of the sample belongs to the ten largest clones. Sequenced input: PBMCs or T cells enriched from blood (not recorded which). All receptors come from a woman under 30 who had recovered from COVID-19.

The chain joins TRBV7-6 to TRBJ1-2; 8 bases match TRBD1. Germline CDR1 SGHVS, CDR2 FNYEAQ. V gave up 1 base and J gave up 3 bases; unmatched junction bases: 7. This CDR3 has 16 residues. For the CDR3, the DNA is TGTGCCAGCAGCTTAGAACCAGGGGGCGACTACTATGGCTACACCTTC. As protein: CASSLEPGGDYYGYTF. The variable domain in full, with the rest retrieved from reference TRBV7-6 and TRBJ1-2, is GAGVSQSPRYKVTKRGQDVALRCDPISGHVSLYWYRQALGQGPEFLTYFNYEAQQDKSGLPNDRFSAERPEGSISTLTIQRTEQRDSAMYRCASSLEPGGDYYGYTFGSGTRLTVV.

This clone was seen just once. J is TRBJ1-6 and V is TRBV4-3; perhaps TRBD1 as D (5 bases). Deletions cut 0 bases from V and 4 bases from J, with 7 bases between. The CDR3 is 15 amino acids. CDR1 LGHNA and CDR2 YSLEER come from the germline V gene. The CDR3 nucleotides are TGCGCCAGCAGCCAAGACGGGGGATATAATTCACCCCTCCACTTT. Translation gives CASSQDGGYNSPLHF.

V and J are TRBV9 and TRBJ2-3, with 12 positions matching TRBD2. V gave up 4 bases and J gave up 0 bases; unmatched junction bases: 9. The germline CDR1 and CDR2 sequences are SGDLS and YYNGEE. This CDR3 contains 18 residues. The CDR3 DNA reads as TGTGCCAGCAGCCCCCGGACTAGCGGGGCTTGGAGCACAGATACGCAGTATTTT. It translates to CASSPRTSGAWSTDTQYF.

The chain has TRBV30 and TRBJ1-6; TRBD1 aligns across 7 bases. With V trimmed by 0 bases and J by 10 bases, 6 bases remained unmatched. CDR1 and CDR2 (germline): GTSNPN, SVGIG (reference sequence). The CDR3 contains 14 residues. CDR3 loop: CAWSVRGLGSPLHF. CDR3 in DNA: TGTGCCTGGAGTGTGAGGGGGCTAGGCTCACCCCTCCACTTT.

CDR3 amino acids: CASSSTGTGVKKLFF. CDR3 sequence (DNA): TGTGCCAGCAGCTCCACCGGGACAGGGGTTAAAAAACTGTTTTTT. The gene calls are TRBV3-1 (or the pseudogene TRBV3-2) and TRBJ1-4, with 10 bases fitting TRBD1. This CDR3 contains 15 residues. Germline V gene data show CDR1 as LGHDT and CDR2 as YNNKEL (reference sequence). V lost 5 bases and J lost 9; bases outside the gene matches: 9.

This rearrangement joins TRBV7-9 to TRBJ1-1, with 12 bases aligning to TRBD1. The V gene end was trimmed by 1 base and the J gene end by 4 bases; junction bases not matched to a gene: 4. CDR1 SEHNR and CDR2 FQNEAQ come from the germline V gene (reference sequence). The CDR3 is 16 amino acids. The CDR3 DNA sequence: TGTGCCAGCAGCTTAGGGGGGACAGGGGGCTTCACTGAAGCTTTCTTT. It specifies CASSLGGTGGFTEAFF.

V usage is TRBV6-5 and J usage is TRBJ2-7; TRBD2 aligns across 11 bases. CDR1 is MNHEY and CDR2 is SVGAGI in the germline V gene. Germline trimming cut 7 bases from V and 3 bases from J; bases unmatched to any gene: 5. The CDR3 covers 14 residues. The CDR3 region is CASTLTSGVYEQYF. The CDR3 DNA sequence: TGTGCCAGCACCCTGACTAGCGGGGTCTACGAGCAGTACTTC.

This chain connects TRBV7-9 to TRBJ2-5, with 10 bases matching TRBD2. The germline V gene encodes CDR1 SEHNR and CDR2 FQNEAQ (reference sequence). Unmatched junction bases numbered 3, after V lost 5 bases and J lost 0 bases. This CDR3 comprises 15 residues. The CDR3 region has the DNA TGTGCCAGCAGCATTAGCGGGGGGAACCAAGAGACCCAGTACTTC. Translation: CASSISGGNQETQYF.

The chain recombines TRBV29-1 with TRBJ2-2; TRBD2 matches at 8 bases. The CDR3 spans 15 residues. Trimming took 4 bases from V and 2 from J; bases not matched to a gene: 6. The V gene's germline CDR1 is SQVTM and CDR2 ANQGSEA. As DNA, the CDR3 is TGCAGCGTTGGGGCGGGGGGCCCAAACACCGGGGAGCTGTTTTTT. As protein: CSVGAGGPNTGELFF.

This rearrangement joins TRBV5-1 to TRBJ1-1; D is possibly TRBD1 (6 bases). Trimming pared 3 bases from V and 0 bases from J, leaving 15 bases between. The CDR3 runs 16 residues. Germline loops: CDR1 SGHRS, CDR2 YFSETQ. The CDR3 region has the DNA TGCGCCAGCAGCTCTCCCACCGGGACAATGAACACTGAAGCTTTCTTT. This gives the protein CASSSPTGTMNTEAFF.

This chain links TRBV7-2 with TRBJ2-7; the match to TRBD1 covers 8 bases. The germline V gene encodes CDR1 SGHTA and CDR2 FQGNSA. Unmatched junction bases numbered 11, after V lost 1 base and J lost 6 bases. The CDR3 runs to 16 residues. The CDR3 reads CASSLGTGQGRGEQYF. DNA of the CDR3: TGTGCCAGCAGCTTAGGGACCGGACAGGGTCGTGGCGAGCAGTACTTC.

V usage is TRBV7-9 and J usage is TRBJ1-4; no clear D. The germline CDR1 and CDR2 sequences are SEHNR and FQNEAQ (reference sequence). V lost 2 bases to trimming and J lost 7 bases, with 2 bases between them. This CDR3 contains 11 residues. The CDR3 loop is CASSLLEKLFF. CDR3 DNA sequence: TGTGCCAGCAGCTTACTTGAAAAACTGTTTTTT.

This clone was seen once. The genes are TRBV27 and TRBJ2-7; the match to TRBD2 covers 8 bases. V was clipped by 3 bases and J by 0 bases; unmatched bases: 7. CDR1 is MNHEY, CDR2 SMNVEV, per germline (reference sequence). There are 16 residues in the CDR3. The CDR3 nucleotides read TGTGCCAGCAGTTTGACGAGAAGCGGGGGCTCCTACGAGCAGTACTTC. It encodes CASSLTRSGGSYEQYF.

The J gene is TRBJ2-3, the V gene TRBV9; 7 bases line up with TRBD2. The CDR3 consists of 20 residues. Trimming cost V 1 base and J 1 base; bases outside gene matches: 18. Germline V gives CDR1 SGDLS, CDR2 YYNGEE. The chain's CDR3 is CASSVTSAGPPPSRTDTQYF. The CDR3 region has the DNA TGTGCCAGCAGCGTAACTAGCGCGGGGCCCCCGCCTTCGCGCACAGATACGCAGTATTTT.

V is TRBV19 and J is TRBJ1-2; D possibly corresponds to TRBD1 (5 bases). The CDR3 runs 14 residues. Germline V gene sequence: CDR1 LNHDA, CDR2 SQIVND (reference sequence). The germline V and J ends were trimmed by 5 bases and 8 bases, with 18 bases remaining between them. As DNA, the CDR3 is TGTGCCAGTAGTCCTTTCAGGGAAGTAGGGGGCTACACCTTC. It specifies CASSPFREVGGYTF.

The chain joins TRBV4-1 to TRBJ2-3; 8 bases are shared with TRBD1. The CDR3 loop spans 15 amino acids. V lost 0 bases to trimming and J lost 1 base; unmatched junction nucleotides: 0. CDR1 MGHRA and CDR2 YSYEKL come from the germline V gene. The CDR3 coding sequence is TGCGCCAGCAGCCAAGAGGACAGGGGCACAGATACGCAGTATTTT. Translated, it gives CASSQEDRGTDTQYF.

The chain recombines TRBV7-2 with TRBJ2-7, with 10 positions matching TRBD1. Per the germline V gene, CDR1 is SGHTA and CDR2 is FQGNSA. This CDR3 region has 17 residues. With V trimmed by 1 base and J by 8 bases, 14 bases remained unmatched. This CDR3 is CASSLGSLSGQGVQQYF. Here the CDR3 DNA reads TGTGCCAGCAGCTTAGGTTCCTTGAGTGGACAGGGGGTACAGCAGTACTTC.

This chain connects TRBV13 to TRBJ1-2; TRBD1 might be the D (5 bases). Trimming left V 2 bases short and J 0 bases short, with 10 bases between. Germline V gene sequence: CDR1 PRHDT, CDR2 FYEKMQ (reference sequence). CDR3 length: 15 residues. The CDR3 sequence: CASSLIREANYGYTF. The CDR3 DNA follows: TGTGCCAGCAGCTTAATCAGGGAGGCTAACTATGGCTACACCTTC.

The chain joins TRBV9 to TRBJ1-4; 10 nucleotides match TRBD1. J was trimmed by 6 bases and V by 3 bases; bases with no gene match: 5. CDR3 size: 15 residues. Germline V gives CDR1 SGDLS, CDR2 YYNGEE. This CDR3 is CASSAGQGVDEKLFF. In nucleotides, the CDR3 is TGTGCCAGCAGCGCCGGACAGGGGGTTGATGAAAAACTGTTTTTT.

The chain recombines TRBV5-6 with TRBJ2-3; D possibly corresponds to TRBD1 (6 bases). The CDR3 has 12 residues. CDR1 is SGHDT and CDR2 is YYEEEE in the germline V gene. Trimming stripped 5 bases from V and 8 bases from J, with 12 bases between. The CDR3 loop is CASRTGQGTQYF. The CDR3 DNA reads as TGTGCCAGCAGGACAGGCCAGGGTACGCAGTATTTT.

The chain employs TRBV5-1 and TRBJ2-5; 12 bases are shared with TRBD1. This CDR3 is built from 15 residues. The ends lost 4 bases at V and 4 bases at J; junction bases unmatched: 5. CDR1 is SGHRS and CDR2 is YFSETQ in the germline V gene. As DNA, the CDR3 is TGCGCCAGCAGCCCGGGACAGGGGGCGCGAGAGACCCAGTACTTC. This translates into CASSPGQGARETQYF.

The J gene is TRBJ2-1, the V gene TRBV2; 8 bases agree with TRBD1. The CDR3 runs to 15 residues. Germline V gene data show CDR1 as SNHLY and CDR2 as FYNNEI. V gave up 3 bases and J gave up 9 bases; unmatched junction bases: 10. The CDR3 is CASSDVSRGPPEQFF. In DNA form, the CDR3 reads TGTGCCAGCAGTGATGTTTCCAGGGGGCCTCCTGAGCAGTTCTTC.

In this sample, this clone turned up once. V usage is TRBV29-1 and J usage is TRBJ2-7, with 7 nucleotides matching TRBD1. Germline-derived CDR1 and CDR2 are SQVTM and ANQGSEA. The CDR3 loop spans 14 amino acids. With V trimmed by 4 bases and J by 0 bases, 6 bases remained unmatched. CDR3 sequence: CSVANWDSSYEQYF. DNA for the CDR3: TGCAGCGTTGCAAACTGGGACAGCTCCTACGAGCAGTACTTC.

This rearrangement joins TRBV7-3 to TRBJ2-3, with D uncertain. CDR3 size: 12 residues. V lost 1 base and J 4 bases, leaving 3 bases between the germline ends. The germline gives CDR1 SGHTA, CDR2 FQGTGA. CDR3 sequence: CASSLSADTQYF. DNA of the CDR3: TGTGCCAGCAGCTTAAGCGCAGATACGCAGTATTTT. The whole variable domain, filled in from reference TRBV7-3 and TRBJ2-3, reads GAGVSQTPSNKVTEKGKYVELRCDPISGHTALYWYRQSLGQGPEFLIYFQGTGAADDSGLPNDRFFAVRPEGSVSTLKIQRTERGDSAVYLCASSLSADTQYFGPGTRLTVL.

The chain combines TRBV10-3 with TRBJ1-2; D call uncertain. V gave up 4 bases and J gave up 4 bases, with 7 bases separating them. This CDR3 is 12 amino acids long. CDR1 and CDR2 from the germline V gene are ENHRY and SYGVKD. As DNA, the CDR3 is TGTGCCATCAGTGGGGAGCCCTATGGCTACACCTTC. This encodes CAISGEPYGYTF.

This CDR3 reads CAISEAGMNTEAFF. The CDR3 region has the DNA TGTGCCATCAGTGAGGCGGGTATGAACACTGAAGCTTTCTTT. J is TRBJ1-1 and V is TRBV10-3; D call uncertain. CDR1 ENHRY and CDR2 SYGVKD come from the germline V gene. The ends were cut back, 2 bases at V and 0 bases at J, with 7 bases in the middle. The CDR3 is 14 residues long.

The CDR3 sequence is CASSELRVDGKETQYF. CDR3 DNA sequence: TGTGCCAGCAGTGAATTAAGGGTTGACGGGAAAGAGACCCAGTACTTC. The chain combines TRBV25-1 with TRBJ2-5; D perhaps matches TRBD2 (5 bases). Per the germline V gene, CDR1 is MGHDK and CDR2 is SYGVNS. CDR3 length equals 16 residues. Deletions cut 1 base from V and 3 bases from J, with 15 bases between.